This TCR beta chain was found in a study of response to subunit inactivated influenza vaccine. This CDR3 has 15 amino acids. CDR1 and CDR2 from the germline V gene are SGHRS and YFSETQ. V lost 1 base and J 0 bases, leaving 10 bases between the germline ends. TCRdb processed the RT-PCR reads anew with MiXCR; each CDR3 protein has one entry. The sample holds around 650,000 distinct CDR3 sequences, approximately 14% seen once. V is TRBV5-1 and J is TRBJ1-2; D ambiguous. The clonotype originates from a man aged 50-60 years who received an inactivated influenza vaccine. Sample: PBMCs from blood, taken 12 days after vaccination. The CDR3 loop is CASSLSPGANYGYTF. In DNA, the CDR3 is TGCGCCAGCAGCTTGTCACCGGGAGCTAACTATGGCTACACCTTC.